What follows are 23 T cell receptor beta chains derived from one specimen sequenced in a study of T cell responses to AZD1222 COVID-19 vaccine. Libraries were prepared by immunoSEQ multiplex PCR; TCRdb keeps only in-frame clonotypes and omits some of them. The sample shows 100,000 to 150,000 clones, 80% to 90% of them seen only once. The sample in question was peripheral blood, obtained on day 0 of AZD1222 vaccination. The source of these receptors is an adult in good health.

J is TRBJ2-5 and V is TRBV18; no definite D call. Trimming stripped 1 base from V and 2 bases from J, with 2 bases between. The CDR3 runs to 12 residues. CDR1 is KGHSH, CDR2 LQKENI, per germline. Written as DNA, the CDR3 is TGTGCCAGCTCACCACAGCAAGAGACCCAGTACTTC. Translation: CASSPQQETQYF. The whole variable domain, remainder taken from reference TRBV18 and TRBJ2-5, is NAGVMQNPRHLVRRRGQEARLRCSPMKGHSHVYWYRQLPEEGLKFMVYLQKENIIDESGMPKERFSAEFPKEGPSILRIQQVVRGDSAAYFCASSPQQETQYFGPGTRLLVL.

The chain uses TRBV19 and TRBJ1-4; perhaps TRBD1 as D (5 bases). V was shortened by 10 bases and J by 7 bases, with 16 bases between the two germline ends. The CDR3 is made up of 13 amino acids. Germline V CDR1 and CDR2: LNHDA, SQIVND (reference sequence). The CDR3: CATAGFGSEKLFF. The CDR3 nucleotides are TGTGCCACAGCAGGGTTTGGAAGTGAAAAACTGTTTTTT.

Turning to this clone: An end of the junction differs from the germline gene, which may be a read error. The chain carries TRBV7-7 and TRBJ2-5; 9 bases are a match to TRBD2. CDR1 is SSHAT and CDR2 is FNYEAQ in the germline V gene (reference sequence). CDR3 length equals 15 residues. CDR3 amino acids: CASSIAGVLQETQYF. The CDR3 DNA reads TGTGCTAGCAGCATAGCGGGGGTTCTCCAAGAGACCCAGTACTTC.

The genes are TRBV18 and TRBJ2-7; D gene unclear. Per the germline V gene, CDR1 is KGHSH and CDR2 is LQKENI. CDR3 length equals 16 residues. Deletions cut 1 base from V and 0 bases from J, with 13 bases between. CDR3 coding DNA: TGTGCCAGCTCACCACTGAGGCGACCGCCCTCCTACGAGCAGTACTTC. Its translation is CASSPLRRPPSYEQYF.

The genes are TRBV7-3 and TRBJ1-3; D not resolved. The CDR3 runs 12 residues. Germline V gene sequence: CDR1 SGHTA, CDR2 FQGTGA. Between the trimmed V and J ends, which lost 2 bases and 3 bases, there was a span of 2 bases. In nucleotides, the CDR3 is TGTGCCAGCAGCTTAGATGGAAACACCATATATTTT. Translating it yields CASSLDGNTIYF.

The chain combines TRBV7-2 with TRBJ1-2; no firm D call. V was clipped by 5 bases and J by 0 bases, with 7 bases between them. The CDR3 sequence is 13 residues long. CDR1 is SGHTA and CDR2 is FQGNSA in the germline V gene. The CDR3 DNA sequence: TGTGCCAGCAGCCCAGAAACTAACTATGGCTACACCTTC. Amino acids: CASSPETNYGYTF.

The chain uses TRBV6-2 or TRBV6-3 and TRBJ2-3; 11 nucleotides align to TRBD2. CDR1 and CDR2 from the germline V gene are MNHEY and SVGEGT. V shed 3 bases, J shed 3 bases, and the junction held 2 bases outside the gene matches. The CDR3 consists of 15 residues. The CDR3 region has the DNA TGTGCCAGCAGTTATAGCGGGGGGGCGACAGATACGCAGTATTTT. Protein product: CASSYSGGATDTQYF.

This sequence joins TRBV5-1 and TRBJ2-1; no clear D. The germline V gene has CDR1 SGHRS and CDR2 YFSETQ. V was pared by 4 bases and J by 7 bases, with 15 bases between. CDR3 size: 14 residues. CDR3 in DNA: TGCGCCAGCAGCCCCGGGTCCTACGCGAATGAGCAGTTCTTC. Its protein product is CASSPGSYANEQFF.

The gene calls are TRBV18 and TRBJ2-5; D not certain. V was shortened by 3 bases and J by 3 bases, with 8 bases between the two germline ends. CDR3 length equals 13 residues. Germline V gives CDR1 KGHSH, CDR2 LQKENI. The CDR3 loop reads CASSPLEKETQYF. Written as DNA, the CDR3 is TGTGCCAGCTCACCGTTGGAAAAAGAGACCCAGTACTTC.

DNA of the CDR3: TGTGCCAGCAGCACACGACCAGGGAGAGAGACCCAGTACTTC. Encoded protein: CASSTRPGRETQYF. V and J are TRBV7-3 and TRBJ2-5; D might be TRBD1 or TRBD2, each matching 5 bases. There are 14 residues in the CDR3. V was clipped by 5 bases and J by 4 bases, with 14 bases between them. Germline assignment: CDR1 SGHTA and CDR2 FQGTGA.

The genes are TRBV27 and TRBJ2-7, with D possibly being TRBD1 (6 bases). V was trimmed by 0 bases and J by 4 bases, leaving 16 bases between them. This CDR3 region has 16 residues. The germline V gene encodes CDR1 MNHEY and CDR2 SMNVEV (reference sequence). The CDR3 spells CASSLSPQGGRYEQYF. The CDR3 DNA reads TGTGCCAGCAGTTTATCCCCACAGGGCGGCCGATACGAGCAGTACTTC.

The CDR3 region has the DNA TGTGCCAGCAGCCAAGAAGGTCACAGTTACACCTTC. Translating gives CASSQEGHSYTF. The chain has TRBV3-1 (or the pseudogene TRBV3-2) and TRBJ1-2; D not certain. Trimming took off 0 bases at V and 11 bases at J, with 10 bases between the two ends. The germline gives CDR1 LGHDT, CDR2 YNNKEL (reference sequence). The CDR3 covers 12 residues.

This clone was seen only once. CDR3 in amino acids: CASSTSGRNIQYF. The CDR3 DNA sequence: TGTGCCAGCAGTACTAGCGGGAGGAACATTCAGTACTTC. The rearrangement uses TRBV12-3 or TRBV12-4 and TRBJ2-4, with TRBD2 matching 12 bases. V was clipped by 5 bases and J by 7 bases; unmatched bases: 0. The CDR3 is 13 residues long.

The V call is TRBV10-3, the J call TRBJ1-5, with 8 bases lining up with TRBD1. J gave up 5 bases and V 5 bases, and 5 bases lay outside the gene matches. Germline-derived CDR1 and CDR2 are ENHRY and SYGVKD. The CDR3 is 14 amino acids. The chain's CDR3 is CAISKDRVDQPQHF. The CDR3, as DNA: TGTGCCATCAGTAAGGACAGGGTGGATCAGCCCCAGCATTTT.

V usage is TRBV5-4 and J usage is TRBJ2-7, with D unresolved. CDR1 and CDR2 from the germline V gene are SGHNT and YYREEE (reference sequence). The CDR3 consists of 14 residues. With 6 bases removed from V and 7 bases from J, the gap between germline ends came to 20 bases. CDR3 amino acids: CASTPPPPSEEQYF. CDR3 DNA: TGTGCCAGCACCCCACCTCCCCCATCTGAAGAGCAGTACTTC.

The CDR3, as DNA: TGCAGTGCTATCATAAACAATGAGCAGTTCTTC. It is translated as CSAIINNEQFF. The chain couples TRBV20-1 to TRBJ2-1; D unresolved. This CDR3 has 11 residues. Germline assignment: CDR1 DFQATT and CDR2 SNEGSKA (reference sequence). The V and J ends lost 4 bases and 5 bases respectively, with 6 bases between them.

This clone was detected once. The V and J genes are TRBV30 and TRBJ2-1, with D possibly matching TRBD2 (6 bases). Germline V lookup: CDR1 GTSNPN, CDR2 SVGIG (reference sequence). V lost 2 bases to trimming and J lost 9 bases, with 14 bases between them. This CDR3 spans 13 amino acids. The CDR3, as DNA: TGTGCCTGGAGTTGGGGGAGGCACAGTGAGCAGTTCTTC. Encoded protein: CAWSWGRHSEQFF.

The gene calls are TRBV4-1 and TRBJ1-2; the D is unclear. Germline lookup yields CDR1 MGHRA and CDR2 YSYEKL. Trimming cost V 6 bases and J 4 bases, with 24 bases left between them. The CDR3 spans 17 residues. CDR3 in amino acids: CASRPGDLKKATYGYTF. CDR3 nucleotide sequence: TGCGCCAGCAGACCTGGGGATCTGAAAAAAGCAACCTATGGCTACACCTTC.

The chain has TRBV4-3 and TRBJ1-4, with TRBD1 matching 10 bases. Germline V gene data show CDR1 as LGHNA and CDR2 as YSLEER. The CDR3 extends over 14 amino acids. The trim removed 1 base at V and 7 bases at J, leaving 0 bases unmatched. CDR3 region: CASSQGQGAEKLFF. In DNA, the CDR3 is TGCGCCAGCAGCCAAGGACAGGGGGCTGAAAAACTGTTTTTT.

The chain carries TRBV6-5 and TRBJ2-7; 8 nucleotides agree with TRBD2. V lost 8 bases and J lost 3; bases outside the gene matches: 6. The V gene's germline CDR1 is MNHEY and CDR2 SVGAGI. The CDR3 totals 13 residues. The CDR3 here is CASGAGVGYEQYF. The DNA for the CDR3 is TGTGCCAGCGGAGCGGGAGTGGGCTACGAGCAGTACTTC.

The rearrangement links TRBV11-2 to TRBJ1-6; 9 positions agree with TRBD1. CDR3 length equals 16 residues. The germline CDR1 and CDR2 sequences are SGHAT and FQNNGV. V shed 0 bases and J 11 bases; nucleotides not matched to a gene: 8. The CDR3 loop is CASSLDPGTGYAPLHF. The CDR3 coding sequence is TGTGCCAGCAGCTTAGATCCCGGGACAGGGTATGCACCCCTCCACTTT. Full variable domain (remainder filled in from reference TRBV11-2 and TRBJ1-6): EAGVAQSPRYKIIEKRQSVAFWCNPISGHATLYWYQQILGQGPKLLIQFQNNGVVDDSQLPKDRFSAERLKGVDSTLKIQPAKLEDSAVYLCASSLDPGTGYAPLHFGNGTRLTVT.

This chain connects TRBV12-5 to TRBJ2-1; unclear D gene. The V gene lost 1 base and the J gene lost 5 bases, with 6 bases spanning the gap. The CDR3 sequence is 13 residues long. CDR1 LGHNT and CDR2 FRNRAP come from the germline V gene. DNA of the CDR3: TGTGCTAGTGGTTTGGAACGACACAATGAGCAGTTCTTC. Translated: CASGLERHNEQFF.

This clone was seen only once. This CDR3 is CASSPRTGELNTIYF. The CDR3 DNA reads as TGTGCCAGCAGCCCACGGACAGGGGAATTAAACACCATATATTTT. V and J are TRBV5-4 and TRBJ1-3; TRBD1 aligns across 9 bases. The CDR3 sequence is 15 residues long. The ends lost 4 bases at V and 6 bases at J; junction bases unmatched: 8. CDR1 SGHNT and CDR2 YYREEE come from the germline V gene (reference sequence).